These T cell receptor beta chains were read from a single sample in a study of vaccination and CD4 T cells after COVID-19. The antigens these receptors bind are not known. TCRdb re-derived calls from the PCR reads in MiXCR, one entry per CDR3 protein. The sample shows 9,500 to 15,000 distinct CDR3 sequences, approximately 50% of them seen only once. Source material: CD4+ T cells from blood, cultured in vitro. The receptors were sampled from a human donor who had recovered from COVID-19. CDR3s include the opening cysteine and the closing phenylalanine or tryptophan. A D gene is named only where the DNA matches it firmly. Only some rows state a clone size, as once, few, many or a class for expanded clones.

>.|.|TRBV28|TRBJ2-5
CASSRTGAKETQYF
TGTGCCAGCAGTCGGACGGGGGCAAAAGAGACCCAGTACTTC
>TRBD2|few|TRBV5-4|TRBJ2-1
CASSPPGLAGDNEQFF
TGTGCCAGCAGCCCACCGGGACTAGCGGGAGACAATGAGCAGTTCTTC
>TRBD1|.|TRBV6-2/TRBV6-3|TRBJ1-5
CASSRSTGYYNQPQHF
TGTGCCAGCAGTCGATCGACAGGGTACTACAATCAGCCCCAGCATTTT
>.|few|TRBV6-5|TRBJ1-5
CASSYSTEESPQHF
TGTGCCAGCAGTTACTCGACTGAGGAGTCGCCCCAGCATTTT
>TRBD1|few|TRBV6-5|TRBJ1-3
CASSSQTGVDSGNTIYF
TGTGCCAGCAGTTCCCAGACAGGGGTGGATTCTGGAAACACCATATATTTT
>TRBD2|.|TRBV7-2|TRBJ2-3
CASSLALGMGLAGGADTQYF
TGTGCCAGCAGCTTAGCGCTGGGGATGGGACTAGCGGGAGGGGCAGATACGCAGTATTTT
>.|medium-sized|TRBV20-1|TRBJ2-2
CSAQLRAGGELFF
TGCAGTGCTCAGTTGAGGGCCGGCGGGGAGCTGTTTTTT
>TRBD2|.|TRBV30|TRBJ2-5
CAWRPLAGGSETQYF
TGTGCCTGGAGGCCTCTAGCGGGAGGGAGTGAGACCCAGTACTTC
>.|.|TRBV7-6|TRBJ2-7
CASSLQGRNEQYF
TGTGCCAGCAGCTTACAGGGCAGGAACGAGCAGTACTTC
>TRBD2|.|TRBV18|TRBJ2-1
CASSPLSGSYNEQFF
TGTGCCAGCTCACCACTTAGCGGGAGTTACAATGAGCAGTTCTTC
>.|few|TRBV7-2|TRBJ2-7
CASSFDFQTYEQYF
TGTGCCAGCAGCTTCGACTTCCAGACCTACGAGCAGTACTTC
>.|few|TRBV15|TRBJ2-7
CATSRADDIYEQYF
TGTGCCACCAGCAGAGCTGATGACATCTACGAGCAGTACTTC
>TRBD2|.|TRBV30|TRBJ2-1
CAWRGGGVMRREQFF
TGTGCCTGGCGGGGGGGAGGGGTTATGCGGCGTGAGCAGTTCTTC
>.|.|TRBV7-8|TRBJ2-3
CASSLVGGVSPDTQYF
TGTGCCAGCAGCTTAGTCGGGGGAGTTAGCCCAGATACGCAGTATTTT
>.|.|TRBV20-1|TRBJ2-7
CSARGYLEENYEQYF
TGCAGTGCTAGGGGATATTTGGAAGAAAACTACGAGCAGTACTTC
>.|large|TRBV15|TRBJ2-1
CATSRGSPDYNEQFF
TGTGCCACCAGCAGAGGCTCCCCCGATTACAATGAGCAGTTCTTC
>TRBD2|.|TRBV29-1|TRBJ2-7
CSVEDAGGASYEQYF
TGCAGCGTTGAAGATGCGGGGGGCGCGTCCTACGAGCAGTACTTC
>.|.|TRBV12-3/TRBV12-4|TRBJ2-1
CASSSRNSVNEQFF
TGTGCCAGCAGTTCCAGAAACAGTGTCAATGAGCAGTTCTTC
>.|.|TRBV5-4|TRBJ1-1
CASSLDGGGTEAFF
TGTGCCAGCAGCTTGGACGGGGGTGGGACTGAAGCTTTCTTT
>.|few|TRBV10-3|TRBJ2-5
CAISESGRQETQYF
TGTGCCATCAGTGAGTCTGGGCGGCAAGAGACCCAGTACTTC
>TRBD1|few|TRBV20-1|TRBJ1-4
CSAGTGTEKLFF
TGCAGTGCCGGGACAGGGACTGAAAAACTGTTTTTT
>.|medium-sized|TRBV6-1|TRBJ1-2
CASSPAVSNYGYTF
TGTGCCAGCAGCCCAGCGGTCTCTAACTATGGCTACACCTTC
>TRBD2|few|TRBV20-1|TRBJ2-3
CSAPGLAGSPTDTDTQYF
TGCAGTGCCCCCGGACTAGCGGGCTCCCCAACAGACACAGATACGCAGTATTTT
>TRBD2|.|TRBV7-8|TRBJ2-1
CASIYGTSGRAYNEQFF
TGTGCCAGTATCTATGGGACTAGCGGGAGGGCCTACAATGAGCAGTTCTTC
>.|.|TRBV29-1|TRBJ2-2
CSVALSATGELFF
TGCAGCGTTGCTTTGAGCGCCACCGGGGAGCTGTTTTTT
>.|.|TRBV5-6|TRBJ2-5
CASSLGGRHPQYF
TGTGCCAGCAGCTTGGGTGGGAGGCACCCCCAGTACTTC
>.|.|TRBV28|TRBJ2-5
CASNRFGTSQETQYF
TGTGCCAGCAACCGCTTCGGGACAAGTCAAGAGACCCAGTACTTC
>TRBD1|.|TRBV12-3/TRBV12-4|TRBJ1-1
CASSFRQGAKGNTEAFF
TGTGCCAGCAGTTTTCGACAGGGGGCGAAGGGGAACACTGAAGCTTTCTTT
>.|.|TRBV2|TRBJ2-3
CASGTRDTQYF
TGTGCCAGCGGGACGAGAGATACGCAGTATTTT
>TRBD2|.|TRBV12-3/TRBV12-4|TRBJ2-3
CASSRRMTSGTDTQYF
TGTGCCAGCAGCCGGAGGATGACTAGCGGCACAGATACGCAGTATTTT
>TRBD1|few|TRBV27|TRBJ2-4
CASSPPGTGGINIQYF
TGTGCCAGCAGTCCCCCGGGGACAGGTGGAATAAACATTCAGTACTTC
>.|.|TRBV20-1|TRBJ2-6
CSAYTGSTGANVLTF
TGCAGTGCCTATACAGGGTCTACTGGGGCCAACGTCCTGACTTTC
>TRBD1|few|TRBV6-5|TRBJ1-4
CASSYSTGQGQGVGKLFF
TGTGCCAGCAGTTACTCGACAGGGCAGGGACAGGGTGTGGGAAAACTGTTTTTT
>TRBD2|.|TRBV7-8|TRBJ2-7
CASSSSGRAYEQYF
TGTGCCAGCAGCTCTAGCGGGAGGGCCTACGAGCAGTACTTC
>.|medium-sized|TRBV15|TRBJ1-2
CATSRDLGGDGYTF
TGTGCCACCAGCAGAGATTTAGGAGGGGATGGCTACACCTTC
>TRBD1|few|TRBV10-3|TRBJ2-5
CAISGTGGPETQYF
TGTGCCATCAGTGGGACAGGGGGTCCAGAGACCCAGTACTTC
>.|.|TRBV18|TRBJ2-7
CASSPPGAANYEQYF
TGTGCCAGCTCACCACCTGGGGCAGCCAACTACGAGCAGTACTTC
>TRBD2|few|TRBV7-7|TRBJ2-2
CASSLRSSGRGTGELFF
TGTGCCAGCAGCTTACGGTCTAGCGGGAGGGGCACCGGGGAGCTGTTTTTT
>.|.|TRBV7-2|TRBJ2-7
CASSRPGTKKQYF
TGTGCCAGCAGCCGACCCGGGACCAAGAAGCAGTACTTC
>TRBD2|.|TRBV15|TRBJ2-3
CATSRDPPAGVLDTQYF
TGTGCCACCAGCAGAGATCCTCCAGCGGGAGTTCTTGATACGCAGTATTTT
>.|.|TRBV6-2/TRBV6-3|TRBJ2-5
CASSRGLVSGPETQYF
TGTGCCAGCAGTCGGGGGTTGGTCTCGGGGCCAGAGACCCAGTACTTC
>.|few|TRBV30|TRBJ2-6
CAWTRTVSGANVLTF
TGTGCCTGGACCAGGACAGTCTCTGGGGCCAACGTCCTGACTTTC
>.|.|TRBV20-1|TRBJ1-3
CSASQGLGSGNTIYF
TGCAGTGCATCTCAGGGATTAGGATCTGGAAACACCATATATTTT
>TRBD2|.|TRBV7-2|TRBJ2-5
CASSLGTTGETQYF
TGTGCCAGCAGCTTGGGGACTACTGGAGAGACCCAGTACTTC
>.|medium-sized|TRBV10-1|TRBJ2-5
CASSEGGRETQYF
TGCGCCAGCAGTGAGGGGGGCAGAGAGACCCAGTACTTC
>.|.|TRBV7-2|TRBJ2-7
CASSLRGGDSYEQYF
TGTGCCAGCAGCTTAAGGGGCGGAGATTCCTACGAGCAGTACTTC
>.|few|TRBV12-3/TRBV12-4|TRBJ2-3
CASSYTSSGTDTQYF
TGTGCCAGCAGCTACACTAGTTCAGGCACAGATACGCAGTATTTT
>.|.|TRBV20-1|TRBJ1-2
CSAPSRDGKTYGYTF
TGCAGTGCTCCCTCGCGGGACGGGAAAACCTATGGCTACACCTTC
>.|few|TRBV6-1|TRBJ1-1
CASRTTLGAFF
TGTGCCAGCAGGACTACTCTCGGAGCTTTCTTT
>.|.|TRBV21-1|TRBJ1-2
CASSPGTGGVRRGYTF
TGTGCCAGCAGCCCCGGGACAGGGGGCGTCCGGCGTGGCTACACCTTC
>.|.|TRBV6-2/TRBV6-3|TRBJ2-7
CASSHSRMTVAYEQYF
TGTGCCAGCAGTCACTCCCGGATGACCGTCGCCTACGAGCAGTACTTC